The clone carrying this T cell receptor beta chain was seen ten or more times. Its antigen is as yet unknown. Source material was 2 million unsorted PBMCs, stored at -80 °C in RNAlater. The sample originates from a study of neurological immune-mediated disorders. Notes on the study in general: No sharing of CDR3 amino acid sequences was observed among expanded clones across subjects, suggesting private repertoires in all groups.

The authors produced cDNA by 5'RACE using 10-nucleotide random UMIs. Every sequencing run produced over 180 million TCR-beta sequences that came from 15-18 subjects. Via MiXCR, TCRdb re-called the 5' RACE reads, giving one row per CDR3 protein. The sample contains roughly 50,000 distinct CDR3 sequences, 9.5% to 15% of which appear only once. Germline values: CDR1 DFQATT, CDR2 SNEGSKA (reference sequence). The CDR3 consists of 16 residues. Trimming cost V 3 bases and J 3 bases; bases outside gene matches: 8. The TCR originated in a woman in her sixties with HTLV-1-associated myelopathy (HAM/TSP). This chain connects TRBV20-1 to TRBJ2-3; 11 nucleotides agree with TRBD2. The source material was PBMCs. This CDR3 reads CSARGLAGGGTDTQYF. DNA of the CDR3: TGCAGTGCTAGGGGGCTAGCGGGAGGCGGAACAGATACGCAGTATTTT.